This entry lists 3 T cell receptor beta chains sequenced from one sample in a study of blood T cell repertoires in COVID-19. Measured with immunoSEQ multiplex PCR; TCRdb has only the in-frame clones, and not every one. The profile shows fewer than 250,000 clones, roughly 90% of them singletons. The sample was peripheral blood. The receptors stem from a middle-aged woman who had recovered from COVID-19.

The chain uses TRBV5-1 and TRBJ1-1; D is unresolved. CDR3 length: 16 amino acids. V was cut by 1 base and J by 1 base, with 14 bases left in between. CDR1 and CDR2 (germline): SGHRS, YFSETQ. The CDR3 region is CASSLKVSGRNTEAFF. As DNA, the CDR3 is TGCGCCAGCAGCTTGAAGGTTTCTGGGAGGAACACTGAAGCTTTCTTT.

The CDR3 DNA follows: TGTGCCAGCAGTTGGAAGGGACTGCTAACGGGGAATGAGCAGTTCTTC. Its protein is CASSWKGLLTGNEQFF. The chain employs TRBV6-2 or TRBV6-3 and TRBJ2-1; TRBD2 might be the D (6 bases). Germline CDR1 reads MNHEY; CDR2 reads SVGEGT. This CDR3 has 16 amino acids. V was trimmed by 4 bases and J by 7 bases, leaving 20 bases between them.

This clone was seen a single time. V and J are TRBV29-1 and TRBJ2-7, with D possibly being TRBD1 (5 bases). The V gene's germline CDR1 is SQVTM and CDR2 ANQGSEA. The CDR3 spans 12 residues. Trimming removed 3 bases at V and 5 bases at J, with 11 bases between. As DNA, the CDR3 is TGCAGCGTTGAGAAGGGGCGAGACGAGCAGTACTTC. Its protein product is CSVEKGRDEQYF.